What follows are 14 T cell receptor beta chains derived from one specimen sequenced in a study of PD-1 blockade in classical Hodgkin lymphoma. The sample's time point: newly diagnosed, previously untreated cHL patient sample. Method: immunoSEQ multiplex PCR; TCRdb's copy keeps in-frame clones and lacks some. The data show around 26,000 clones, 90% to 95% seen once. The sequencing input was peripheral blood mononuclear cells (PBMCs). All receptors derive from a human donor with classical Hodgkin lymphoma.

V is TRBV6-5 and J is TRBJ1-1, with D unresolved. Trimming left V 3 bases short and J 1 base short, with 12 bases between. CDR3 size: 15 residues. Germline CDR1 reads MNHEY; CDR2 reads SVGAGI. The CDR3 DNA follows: TGTGCCAGCAGTTATCTGGTGGGTCAGAACACTGAAGCTTTCTTT. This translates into CASSYLVGQNTEAFF.

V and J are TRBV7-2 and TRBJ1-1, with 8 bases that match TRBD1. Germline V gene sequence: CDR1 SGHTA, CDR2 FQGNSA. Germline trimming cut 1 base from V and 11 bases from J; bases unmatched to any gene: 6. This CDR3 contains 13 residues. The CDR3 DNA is TGTGCCAGCAGCTTAGGGGACAGGCCTGTCGCTTTCTTT. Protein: CASSLGDRPVAFF.

In nucleotides, the CDR3 is TGTGCCAGCAGCGGGAGAGGGGGCTGGGATGAGCAGTTCTTC. Translating gives CASSGRGGWDEQFF. The chain recombines TRBV6-6 with TRBJ2-1; D is perhaps TRBD1 (7 bases). This CDR3 has 14 amino acids. V lost 6 bases to trimming and J lost 8 bases, with 17 bases between them. Looked up from germline, CDR1 is MNHNY and CDR2 is SVGAGI (reference sequence).

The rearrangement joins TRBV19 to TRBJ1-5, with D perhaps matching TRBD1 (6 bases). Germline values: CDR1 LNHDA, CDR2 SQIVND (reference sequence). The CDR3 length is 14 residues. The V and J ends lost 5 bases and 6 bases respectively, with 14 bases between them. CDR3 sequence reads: CASSEAGVGQPQHF. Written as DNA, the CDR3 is TGTGCCAGTAGTGAGGCAGGGGTGGGTCAGCCCCAGCATTTT. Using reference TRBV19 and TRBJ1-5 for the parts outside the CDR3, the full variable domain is DGGITQSPKYLFRKEGQNVTLSCEQNLNHDAMYWYRQDPGQGLRLIYYSQIVNDFQKGDIAEGYSVSREKKESFPLTVTSAQKNPTAFYLCASSEAGVGQPQHFGDGTRLSIL.

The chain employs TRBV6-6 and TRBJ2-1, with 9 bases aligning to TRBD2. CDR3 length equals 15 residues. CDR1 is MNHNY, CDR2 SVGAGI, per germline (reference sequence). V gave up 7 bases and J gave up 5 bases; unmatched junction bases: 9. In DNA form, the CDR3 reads TGTGCCAGCATGGTAGCGGGGGTAACTAACAATGAGCAGTTCTTC. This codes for CASMVAGVTNNEQFF.

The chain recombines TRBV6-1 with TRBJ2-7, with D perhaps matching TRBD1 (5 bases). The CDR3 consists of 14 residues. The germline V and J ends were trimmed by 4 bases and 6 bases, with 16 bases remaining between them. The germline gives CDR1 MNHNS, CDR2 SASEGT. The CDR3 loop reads CASSVAQASSEQYF. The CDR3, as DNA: TGTGCCAGCAGTGTAGCACAGGCGTCGAGCGAGCAGTACTTC.

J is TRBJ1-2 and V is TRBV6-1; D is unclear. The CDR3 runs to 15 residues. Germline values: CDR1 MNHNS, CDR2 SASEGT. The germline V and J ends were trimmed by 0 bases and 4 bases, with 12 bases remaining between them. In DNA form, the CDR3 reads TGTGCCAGCAGTGAAGCGCTAAGCGGACGCTATGGCTACACCTTC. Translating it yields CASSEALSGRYGYTF.

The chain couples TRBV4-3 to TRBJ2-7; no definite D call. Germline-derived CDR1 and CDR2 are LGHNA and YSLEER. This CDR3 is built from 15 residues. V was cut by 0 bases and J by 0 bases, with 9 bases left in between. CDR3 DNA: TGCGCCAGCAGCCAAGATCGGGCAGGCTCCTACGAGCAGTACTTC. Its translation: CASSQDRAGSYEQYF.

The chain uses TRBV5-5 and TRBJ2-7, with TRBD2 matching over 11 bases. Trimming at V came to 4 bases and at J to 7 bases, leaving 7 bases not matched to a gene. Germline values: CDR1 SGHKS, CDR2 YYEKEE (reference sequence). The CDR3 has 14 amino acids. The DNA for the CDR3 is TGTGCCAGCAGCCCACTAGCGGGGGTGAGGGAGCAGTACTTC. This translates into CASSPLAGVREQYF.

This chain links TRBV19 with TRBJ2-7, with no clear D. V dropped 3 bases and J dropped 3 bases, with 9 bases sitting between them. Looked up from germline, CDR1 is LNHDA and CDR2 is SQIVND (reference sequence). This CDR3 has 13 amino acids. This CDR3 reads CASSIVSGYEQYF. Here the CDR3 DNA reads TGTGCCAGTAGTATTGTGTCCGGCTACGAGCAGTACTTC.

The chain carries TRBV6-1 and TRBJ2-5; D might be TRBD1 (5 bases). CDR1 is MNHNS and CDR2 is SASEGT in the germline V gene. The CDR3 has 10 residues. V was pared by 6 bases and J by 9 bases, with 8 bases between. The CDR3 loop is CASRAGPQYF. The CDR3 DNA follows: TGTGCCAGCAGAGCAGGGCCCCAGTACTTC.

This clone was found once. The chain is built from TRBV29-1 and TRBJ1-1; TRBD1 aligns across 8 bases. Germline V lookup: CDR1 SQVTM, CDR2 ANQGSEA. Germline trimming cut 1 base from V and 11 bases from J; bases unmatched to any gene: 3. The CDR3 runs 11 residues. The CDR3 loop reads CSVEGTGRAFF. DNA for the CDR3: TGCAGCGTTGAAGGGACAGGGAGGGCTTTCTTT.

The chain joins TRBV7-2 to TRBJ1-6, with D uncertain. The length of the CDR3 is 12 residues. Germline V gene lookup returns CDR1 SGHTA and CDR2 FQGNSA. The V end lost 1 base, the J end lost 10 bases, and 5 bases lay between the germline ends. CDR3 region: CASSLVGSPLHF. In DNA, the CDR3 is TGTGCCAGCAGCTTAGTCGGCTCACCCCTCCACTTT.

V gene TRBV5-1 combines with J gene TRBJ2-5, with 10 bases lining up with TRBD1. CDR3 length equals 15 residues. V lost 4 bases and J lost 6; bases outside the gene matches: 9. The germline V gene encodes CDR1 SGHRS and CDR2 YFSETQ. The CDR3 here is CASSPAGGQGQTQYF. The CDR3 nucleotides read TGCGCCAGCAGCCCCGCAGGGGGACAGGGGCAGACCCAGTACTTC.